Following are 2 T cell receptor beta chains from one sample sequenced in a study of CD8+ T cells in alopecia areata. Treatment meaning: oral pan-JAK inhibitor, 5-10 mg twice daily. TCR sequencing used cDNA made by reverse transcription of extracted RNA. The repertoire was sequenced with immunoSEQ multiplex PCR; TCRdb's copy has only in-frame clones and lacks some. This sample has about 74,000 clones, with roughly 28% found just once. The source was CD8+ T cells sorted from blood, collected at week 4, from a patient treated with tofacitinib. These receptors were collected from a human donor with alopecia areata.

The chain is built from TRBV29-1 and TRBJ1-2, with 7 bases matching TRBD1. V gave up 5 bases and J gave up 8 bases; unmatched junction bases: 8. This CDR3 has 12 amino acids. Germline assignment: CDR1 SQVTM and CDR2 ANQGSEA. The CDR3 nucleotides are TGCAGCGTTTCCGACAGGGCGTGGGGCTACACCTTC. Amino acids: CSVSDRAWGYTF.

The chain recombines TRBV7-2 with TRBJ2-7; D gene ambiguous. Germline CDR1 is SGHTA and CDR2 is FQGNSA. The CDR3 is 15 residues long. Deletions cut 1 base from V and 2 bases from J, with 12 bases between. The CDR3 sequence: CASSLEGPNPYEQYF. The CDR3 DNA sequence: TGTGCCAGCAGCTTAGAGGGCCCGAATCCCTACGAGCAGTACTTC.